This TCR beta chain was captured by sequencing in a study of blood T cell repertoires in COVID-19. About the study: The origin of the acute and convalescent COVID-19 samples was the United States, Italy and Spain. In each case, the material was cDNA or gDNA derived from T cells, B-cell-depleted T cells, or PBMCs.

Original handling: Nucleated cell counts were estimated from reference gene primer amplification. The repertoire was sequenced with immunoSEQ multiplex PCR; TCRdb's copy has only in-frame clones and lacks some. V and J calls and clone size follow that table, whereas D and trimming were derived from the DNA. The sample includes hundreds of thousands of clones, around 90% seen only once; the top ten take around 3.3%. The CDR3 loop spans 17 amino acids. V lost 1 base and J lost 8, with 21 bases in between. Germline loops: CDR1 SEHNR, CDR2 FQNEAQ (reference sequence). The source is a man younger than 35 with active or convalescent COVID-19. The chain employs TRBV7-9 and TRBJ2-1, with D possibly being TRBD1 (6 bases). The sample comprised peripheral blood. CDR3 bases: TGTGCCAGCAGCTTAGATGGTGGGGCAGGGGCTGCAGATGAGCAGTTCTTC. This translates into CASSLDGGAGAADEQFF. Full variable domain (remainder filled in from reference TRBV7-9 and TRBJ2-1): DTGVSQNPRHKITKRGQNVTFRCDPISEHNRLYWYRQTLGQGPEFLTYFQNEAQLEKSRLLSDRFSAERPKGSFSTLEIQRTEQGDSAMYLCASSLDGGAGAADEQFFGPGTRLTVL.